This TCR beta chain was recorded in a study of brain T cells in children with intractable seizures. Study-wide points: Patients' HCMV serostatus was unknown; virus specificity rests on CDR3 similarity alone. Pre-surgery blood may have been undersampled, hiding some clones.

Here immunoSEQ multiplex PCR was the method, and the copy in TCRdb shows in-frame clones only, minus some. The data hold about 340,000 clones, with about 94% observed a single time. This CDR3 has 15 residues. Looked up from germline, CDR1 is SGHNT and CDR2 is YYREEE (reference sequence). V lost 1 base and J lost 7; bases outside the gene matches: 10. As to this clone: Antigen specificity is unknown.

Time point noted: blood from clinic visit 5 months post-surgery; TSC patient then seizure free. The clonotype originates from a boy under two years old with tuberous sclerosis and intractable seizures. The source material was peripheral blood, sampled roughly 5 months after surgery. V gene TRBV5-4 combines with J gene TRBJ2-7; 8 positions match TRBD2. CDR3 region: CASSLRGGFVSEQYF. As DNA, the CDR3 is TGTGCCAGCAGCTTGCGGGGGGGCTTCGTCTCAGAGCAGTACTTC.